This is a list of T cell receptor beta chains from one sample in a study of OX40 agonist ivuxolimab in advanced cancers. Profiled with immunoSEQ multiplex PCR; TCRdb holds only in-frame clones, not every one. The repertoire consists of about 100,000 clones, with 75% to 95% occurring once and the leading ten covering 0.54%. Source: CD4+ or CD8+ T cells sorted from blood, taken in a trial of the OX40 agonist ivuxolimab. These receptor sequences come from an adult with an advanced solid tumor such as melanoma, head and neck, liver or kidney cancer. CDR3s include the opening cysteine and the closing phenylalanine or tryptophan. D genes are given only for firm matches. Some rows mark clone size as missing; the rest say once, few, many or name a class of expanded clone.

TRBJ2-2 | - | - | TRBV11-3 | 13 | TGTGCCAGCAGCTTACAGAACACCGGGGAGCTGTTTTTT | CASSLQNTGELFF
TRBJ2-3 | - | TRBD2 | TRBV2 | 15 | TGTGCCAGCAGTGAGACTAGCGGGAGTATAAATACGCAGTATTTT | CASSETSGSINTQYF
TRBJ1-3 | - | TRBD1 | TRBV28 | 14 | TGTGCCAGCAAGACGACAGGGAAAGGAAACACCATATATTTT | CASKTTGKGNTIYF
TRBJ2-3 | - | - | TRBV5-1 | 12 | TGCGCCAGCAGCTTGGAGGGAGATACGCAGTATTTT | CASSLEGDTQYF
TRBJ2-7 | - | TRBD1 | TRBV23-1 | 15 | TGCGCCAGCAGTCGCAAGGTGGACAGGGTCGACGAGCAGTACTTC | CASSRKVDRVDEQYF
TRBJ1-3 | - | TRBD1 | TRBV7-9 | 16 | TGTGCCAGCAGCTTAATGACAGGGAACATTGGAAACACCATATATTTT | CASSLMTGNIGNTIYF
TRBJ2-7 | - | TRBD1 | TRBV7-9 | 14 | TGTGCCAGCAGCCTGGACAGGGGCTCGGGAGAGCAGTACTTC | CASSLDRGSGEQYF
TRBJ2-7 | - | TRBD2 | TRBV28 | 15 | TGTGCCAGCAGTGGCCGACTAGCGCACACCTACGAGCAGTACTTC | CASSGRLAHTYEQYF
TRBJ1-1 | few | - | TRBV6-5 | 11 | TGTGCCAGCAGTCGCCACGGAGAAGCTTTCTTT | CASSRHGEAFF
TRBJ1-1 | - | - | TRBV6-5 | 13 | TGTGCCAGCAGTCCCACATTTAACACTGAAGCTTTCTTT | CASSPTFNTEAFF
TRBJ1-2 | - | TRBD1 | TRBV27 | 14 | TGTGCCAGCAGTGTACAACCCCGGACAGGGCGGTACACCTTC | CASSVQPRTGRYTF
TRBJ1-2 | - | TRBD1 | TRBV7-9 | 14 | TGTGCCAGCAGCTGGTGGGACAGGGGGGACGGCTACACCTTC | CASSWWDRGDGYTF
TRBJ1-4 | - | TRBD1 | TRBV6-5 | 14 | TGTGCCAGCAGCACCACAGGGGTTGTGGAAAAACTGTTTTTT | CASSTTGVVEKLFF
TRBJ2-1 | - | TRBD2 | TRBV18 | 15 | TGTGCCAGCTCACCCGGGACTAGCGGTTACAATGAGCAGTTCTTC | CASSPGTSGYNEQFF
TRBJ2-7 | - | - | TRBV13 | 14 | TGTGCCAGCAGCTCAACACGGCCAAGCTACGAGCAGTACTTC | CASSSTRPSYEQYF
TRBJ2-3 | - | TRBD1 | TRBV6-6 | 16 | TGTGCCAGCAGTTCCCGGACAGGGCAGATCACAGATACGCAGTATTTT | CASSSRTGQITDTQYF
TRBJ2-5 | - | - | TRBV7-2 | 11 | TGTGCCAGCAGCTTACTAGAGACCCAGTACTTC | CASSLLETQYF
TRBJ2-7 | - | - | TRBV4-3 | 15 | TGCGCCAGCAGCCAAGACCCTAGCGAGGGCTACGAGCAGTACTTC | CASSQDPSEGYEQYF
TRBJ1-2 | - | - | TRBV9 | 13 | TGTGCCAGCAGCCCTCGATGGGAGGATGGCTACACCTTC | CASSPRWEDGYTF
TRBJ2-5 | - | - | TRBV9 | 14 | TGTGCCAGCAGCGCCGGACAGATACAAGAGACCCAGTACTTC | CASSAGQIQETQYF
TRBJ2-6 | - | TRBD1 | TRBV28 | 15 | TGTGCCAGCAGTAGCACAGGGGTCGGGGCCAACGTCCTGACTTTC | CASSSTGVGANVLTF
TRBJ2-2 | - | - | TRBV5-5 | 12 | TGTGCCAGCAGCTGGTTAGCCGGGGAGCTGTTTTTT | CASSWLAGELFF
TRBJ2-2 | - | TRBD1 | TRBV18 | 17 | TGTGCCAGCTCACTCTTCCGGGACAGGACGAACACCGGGGAGCTGTTTTTT | CASSLFRDRTNTGELFF
TRBJ2-7 | - | - | TRBV5-4 | 13 | TGTGCCAGCAGCCGGGACTTTACCTACGAGCAGTACTTC | CASSRDFTYEQYF
TRBJ2-7 | - | TRBD2 | TRBV5-1 | 14 | TGCGCCAGCAGCCTCTCGGCTAGCGGGAACGAGCAGTACTTC | CASSLSASGNEQYF
TRBJ1-4 | - | - | TRBV6-5 | 16 | TGTGCCAGCAGTTATGAGACGCCGGCAACTAATGAAAAACTGTTTTTT | CASSYETPATNEKLFF
TRBJ2-5 | - | TRBD2 | TRBV7-2 | 19 | TGTGCCAGCAGCCGGAAAGGCGGACTTGCGGGAGGGCTGGGAGAGACCCAGTACTTC | CASSRKGGLAGGLGETQYF
TRBJ2-7 | - | - | TRBV5-4 | 14 | TGTGCCAGCAGCCCCATGGGCAGCTCCTACGAGCAGTACTTC | CASSPMGSSYEQYF
TRBJ2-5 | - | - | TRBV29-1 | 12 | TGCAGCGTCGACCAGGGGCGGGAGACCCAGTACTTC | CSVDQGRETQYF
TRBJ1-2 | - | TRBD1 | TRBV29-1 | 13 | TGCAGCGTTGGATCCACAGGGGGCGGTGGCTACACCTTC | CSVGSTGGGGYTF
TRBJ2-7 | - | TRBD1 | TRBV6-5 | 15 | TGTGCCAGCAGTTACTCGTGGGACAGGGGCCACGAGCAGTACTTC | CASSYSWDRGHEQYF
TRBJ2-5 | - | - | TRBV7-2 | 13 | TGTGCCAGCAGCACCATGCCGACAGAGACCCAGTACTTC | CASSTMPTETQYF
TRBJ2-2 | - | - | TRBV6-5 | 15 | TGTGCCAGCAGGTCCAGGGTTTCCGGCACCGGGGAGCTGTTTTTT | CASRSRVSGTGELFF
TRBJ1-5 | few | - | TRBV2 | 14 | TGTGCCAGCAGTGAAGCGACTTCCGGACAGCCCCAGCATTTT | CASSEATSGQPQHF
TRBJ2-5 | - | - | TRBV7-6 | 14 | TGTGCCAGCAGCGAGATAAATAACGGCGAGACCCAGTACTTC | CASSEINNGETQYF
TRBJ1-3 | - | TRBD1 | TRBV15 | 18 | TGTGCCACCAGCGGTAAGAAGAGTGACAGGGATAAAGGAAACACCATATATTTT | CATSGKKSDRDKGNTIYF
TRBJ2-3 | - | - | TRBV5-1 | 16 | TGCGCCAGCAGCTTCGGGCTGTCGACTGGCACAGATACGCAGTATTTT | CASSFGLSTGTDTQYF
TRBJ2-3 | - | - | TRBV2 | 15 | TGTGCCAGCAGTGATTCCCAGGGCGGCCCAGATACGCAGTATTTT | CASSDSQGGPDTQYF
TRBJ2-1 | - | - | TRBV12-5 | 12 | TGTGCTAGTGGTCGACAGGTCAATGAGCAGTTCTTC | CASGRQVNEQFF
TRBJ2-2 | - | TRBD2 | TRBV5-4 | 16 | TGTGCCAGCAGCTTCAAGCGGGAATCGAACACCGGGGAGCTGTTTTTT | CASSFKRESNTGELFF
TRBJ1-5 | - | - | TRBV29-1 | 14 | TGCAGCGTTTTCCACCCCTATAGCAATCAGCCCCAGCATTTT | CSVFHPYSNQPQHF
TRBJ1-1 | - | TRBD1 | TRBV19 | 14 | TGTGCCAGTAGTAGACAGGGCAAGAACACTGAAGCTTTCTTT | CASSRQGKNTEAFF
TRBJ1-5 | - | - | TRBV18 | 14 | TGTGCCAGCTCCCCTTCTCAGGGACGTCAGCCCCAGCATTTT | CASSPSQGRQPQHF
TRBJ2-7 | - | - | TRBV18 | 12 | TGTGCCAGCTCACCGGGCCGCTCCGAGCAGTACTTC | CASSPGRSEQYF
TRBJ2-1 | - | TRBD2 | TRBV11-2 | 16 | TGTGCCAGCAGCTTAGTAGCGGGAAAGGTTCGCAATGAGCAGTTCTTC | CASSLVAGKVRNEQFF
TRBJ2-7 | - | - | TRBV2 | 13 | TGTGCCAGCAGGGCTCTGGGGACCTACGAGCAGTACTTC | CASRALGTYEQYF
TRBJ2-5 | - | TRBD1 | TRBV28 | 14 | TGTGCCAGCAGTCCTTGGACAGGGGAAGAGACCCAGTACTTC | CASSPWTGEETQYF
TRBJ1-1 | - | - | TRBV5-1 | 15 | TGCGCCAGCAGAAATCCATATCCGGAGAACACTGAAGCTTTCTTT | CASRNPYPENTEAFF
TRBJ2-7 | - | TRBD2 | TRBV19 | 14 | TGTGCCACGTCGCCGTGGGCGGGAGCGTACGAGCAGTACTTC | CATSPWAGAYEQYF